A selection of T cell receptor beta chains follows, all from one sample in a study of vaccination effects on CD4 cells after COVID-19. No antigen has been assigned to these receptors. Assay used: immunoSEQ multiplex PCR; TCRdb lists only in-frame clones, some missing. The data hold 20,000 to 25,000 clones, with roughly 76% observed a single time. Here the sequenced sample was CD4+ T cells from PBMCs cultured with SARS-CoV-2 spike peptides, taken after COVID-19 vaccination. Source of these receptors: a human donor who received a COVID-19 vaccine. Some clones in this sample may be carry-over from other donors' samples. The CDR3 runs from the conserved cysteine through the conserved F or W. The D gene is left open where the match is weak. Not every row has a clone size; where given, it reads once, few, many or a size class.

d_call j_call clone_size v_call cdr3_aa cdr3_nt
NA TRBJ1-2 NA TRBV3-1/TRBV3-2 CASSPRTGAPYYGYTF TGTGCCAGCAGCCCCCGGACGGGGGCGCCCTACTATGGCTACACCTTC
NA TRBJ2-5 NA TRBV5-1 CASSPGSSETQYF TGCGCCAGCAGCCCCGGATCGTCGGAGACCCAGTACTTC
NA TRBJ1-1 NA TRBV28 CASSPSPRGNTEAFF TGTGCCAGCAGTCCCTCCCCACGTGGGAACACTGAAGCTTTCTTT
TRBD1 TRBJ2-2 NA TRBV5-1 CASSLGTGVPGELFF TGCGCCAGCAGCTTGGGGACAGGGGTTCCCGGGGAGCTGTTTTTT
TRBD1 TRBJ1-1 NA TRBV6-7 CASSYVERTGIPEAFF TGTGCCAGCAGTTACGTCGAGAGGACAGGGATACCTGAAGCTTTCTTT
NA TRBJ2-3 NA TRBV5-1 CASSLGDSGRDTQYF TGCGCCAGCAGCTTGGGGGACTCCGGACGGGATACGCAGTATTTT
NA TRBJ2-2 NA TRBV5-1 CASSLGQLNTGELFF TGCGCCAGCAGCTTGGGACAGCTGAACACCGGGGAGCTGTTTTTT
NA TRBJ1-5 NA TRBV10-2 CASSDPRGNQPQHF TGCGCCAGCAGTGACCCCAGGGGTAATCAGCCCCAGCATTTT
TRBD1 TRBJ2-3 NA TRBV6-5 CASRPTGSTDTQYF TGTGCCAGCAGACCGACAGGGAGCACAGATACGCAGTATTTT
NA TRBJ1-1 once TRBV3-1/TRBV3-2 CASSQRGRRGTEAFF TGTGCCAGCAGCCAGAGGGGTCGAAGAGGCACTGAAGCTTTCTTT
NA TRBJ1-1 NA TRBV7-7 CASSLGKNTEAFF TGTGCCAGCAGCTTAGGGAAGAACACTGAAGCTTTCTTT
NA TRBJ1-4 NA TRBV4-3 CASSQETTNEKLFF TGCGCCAGCAGCCAAGAGACAACTAATGAAAAACTGTTTTTT
NA TRBJ2-6 NA TRBV7-5 CARSLAWSSGTGEAGANVLTF TGTGCCAGAAGCTTAGCGTGGAGTTCCGGGACAGGGGAAGCTGGGGCCAACGTCCTGACTTTC
NA TRBJ1-2 NA TRBV28 CASTGGAPNYGYTF TGTGCCTCCACGGGGGGTGCGCCTAACTATGGCTACACCTTC
TRBD2 TRBJ2-3 once TRBV2 CASSGLAGLGTQYF TGTGCCAGCAGTGGACTAGCGGGTCTCGGGACGCAGTATTTT
NA TRBJ2-4 NA TRBV5-1 CASSLSDGIAKNIQYF TGCGCCAGCAGCTTGAGTGACGGCATAGCCAAAAACATTCAGTACTTC
NA TRBJ1-2 NA TRBV24-1 CATSVGGNYGYTF TGTGCCACCAGTGTAGGGGGTAACTATGGCTACACCTTC